In this sample, the clone carrying this T cell receptor beta chain turned up once. The CDR3 totals 16 residues. V shed 3 bases, J shed 8 bases, and the junction held 7 bases outside the gene matches. Germline CDR1 KGHDR, CDR2 SFDVKD. TCRdb's table, derived via immunoSEQ multiplex PCR, lists solely in-frame clones and lacks some. The sample has around 700,000 clones, over 80% seen once; the top ten hold roughly 0.25%. This record comes from a study of blood T cell repertoires in COVID-19. Study-level information: From T cells, B-cell-depleted T cells, or PBMCs came the material, which was cDNA or gDNA.

This TCR derives from a young woman with acute or convalescent COVID-19. The chain joins TRBV24-1 to TRBJ2-1; 12 bases line up with TRBD1. Input material: peripheral blood. In nucleotides, the CDR3 is TGTGCCACCAGTGATCCCCGGGACAGGGGGCCGTATGAGCAGTTCTTC. Protein: CATSDPRDRGPYEQFF.